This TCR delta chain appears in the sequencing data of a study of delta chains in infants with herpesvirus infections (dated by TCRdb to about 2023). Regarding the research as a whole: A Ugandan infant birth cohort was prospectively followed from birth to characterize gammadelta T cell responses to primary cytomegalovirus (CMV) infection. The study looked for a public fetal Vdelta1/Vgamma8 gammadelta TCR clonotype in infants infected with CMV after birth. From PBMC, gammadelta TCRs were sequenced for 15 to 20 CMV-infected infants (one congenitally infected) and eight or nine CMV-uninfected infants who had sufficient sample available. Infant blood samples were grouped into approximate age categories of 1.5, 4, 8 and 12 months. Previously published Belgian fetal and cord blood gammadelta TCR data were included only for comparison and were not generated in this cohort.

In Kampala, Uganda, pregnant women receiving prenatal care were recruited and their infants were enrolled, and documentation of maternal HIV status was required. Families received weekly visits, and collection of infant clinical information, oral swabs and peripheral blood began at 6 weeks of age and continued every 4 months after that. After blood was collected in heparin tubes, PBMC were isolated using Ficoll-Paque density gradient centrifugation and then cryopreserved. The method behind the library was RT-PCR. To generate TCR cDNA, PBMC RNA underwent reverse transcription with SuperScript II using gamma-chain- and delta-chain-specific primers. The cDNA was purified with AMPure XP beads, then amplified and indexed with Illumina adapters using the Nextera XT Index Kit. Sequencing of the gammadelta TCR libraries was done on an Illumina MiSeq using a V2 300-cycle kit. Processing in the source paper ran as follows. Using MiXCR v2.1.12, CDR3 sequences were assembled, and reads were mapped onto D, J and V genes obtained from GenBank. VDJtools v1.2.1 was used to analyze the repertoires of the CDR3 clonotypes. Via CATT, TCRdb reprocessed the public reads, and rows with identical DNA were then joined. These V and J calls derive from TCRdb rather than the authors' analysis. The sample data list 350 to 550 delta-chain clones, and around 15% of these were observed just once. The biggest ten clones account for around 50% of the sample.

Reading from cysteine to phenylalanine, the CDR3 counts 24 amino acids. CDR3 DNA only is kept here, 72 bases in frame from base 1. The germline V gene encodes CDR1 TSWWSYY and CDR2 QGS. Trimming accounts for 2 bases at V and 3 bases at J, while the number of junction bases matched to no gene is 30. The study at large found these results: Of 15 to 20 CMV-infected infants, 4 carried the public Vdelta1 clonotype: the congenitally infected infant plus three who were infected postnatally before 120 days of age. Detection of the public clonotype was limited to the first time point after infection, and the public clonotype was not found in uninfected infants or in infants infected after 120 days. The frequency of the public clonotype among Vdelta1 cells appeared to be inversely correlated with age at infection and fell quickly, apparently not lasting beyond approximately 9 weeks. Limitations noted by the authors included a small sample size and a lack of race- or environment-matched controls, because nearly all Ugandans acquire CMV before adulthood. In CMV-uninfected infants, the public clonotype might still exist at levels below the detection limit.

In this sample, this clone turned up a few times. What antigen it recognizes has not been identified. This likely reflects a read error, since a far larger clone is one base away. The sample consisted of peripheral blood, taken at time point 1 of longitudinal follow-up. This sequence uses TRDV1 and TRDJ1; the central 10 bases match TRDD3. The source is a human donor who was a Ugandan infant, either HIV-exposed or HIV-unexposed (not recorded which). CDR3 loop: CALGEGFFLLCGGIRGKYPDKLIF. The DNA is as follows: TGTGCTCTTGGGGAAGGTTTCTTCCTACTATGTGGGGGGATACGCGGGAAGTACCCCGATAAACTCATCTTT.